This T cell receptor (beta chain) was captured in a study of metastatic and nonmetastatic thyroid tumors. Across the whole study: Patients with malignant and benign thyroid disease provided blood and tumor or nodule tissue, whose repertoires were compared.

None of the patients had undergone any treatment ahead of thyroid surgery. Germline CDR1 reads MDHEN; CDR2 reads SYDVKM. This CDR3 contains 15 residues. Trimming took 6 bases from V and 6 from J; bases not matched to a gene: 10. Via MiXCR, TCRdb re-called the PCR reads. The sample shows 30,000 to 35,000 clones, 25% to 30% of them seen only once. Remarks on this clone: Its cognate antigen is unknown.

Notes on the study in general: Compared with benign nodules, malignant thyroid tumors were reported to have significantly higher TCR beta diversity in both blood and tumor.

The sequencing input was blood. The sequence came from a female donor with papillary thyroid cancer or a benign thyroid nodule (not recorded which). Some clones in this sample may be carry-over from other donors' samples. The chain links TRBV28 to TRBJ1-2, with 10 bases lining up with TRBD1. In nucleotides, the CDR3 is TGTGCCAGCAGGGGAATGGACAGGGGGATTAATGGCTACACCTTC. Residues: CASRGMDRGINGYTF.